The sequence of this T cell receptor (beta chain) was determined in a study of T cell clusters in autoimmune cytopenias. Some 40,000 genome equivalents of blood DNA were amplified for TRB. Measured by frequency, this clonotype is medium-sized. Its antigen is currently unknown. Whole-study results and caveats: Compared with active autoimmune hepatitis patients, healthy donors showed about 3-fold more exclusive TRB clusters. TRB repertoire shifts in secondary cytopenia and chronic lymphocytic leukemia mostly reflected lymphoma, not autoimmunity. Primary autoimmune cytopenia patients appeared to lack physiological T cell clusters present in healthy donors.

There are 15 residues in the CDR3. Germline loops: CDR1 LNHDA, CDR2 SQIVND (reference sequence). One tube held mixed TRB-A and TRB-B primer pools for touch-down PCR. TCRdb processed the multiplex PCR reads again and assigns one entry to each CDR3 protein, with no DNA. The sample has some 3,500 distinct CDR3 sequences. The chain links TRBV19 to TRBJ1-3; TCRdb's D gene call, TRBD1, goes unchecked for lack of DNA. The receptor comes from a human donor with an autoimmune cytopenia or autoimmune hepatitis (not recorded which). Sequencing input: peripheral blood. The CDR3 protein is CASTGPNAAGNTIYF.